A single sample gave rise to the 2 T cell receptor beta chains below, sequenced in a study of blood T cell repertoires in COVID-19. Libraries were prepared by immunoSEQ multiplex PCR; TCRdb keeps only in-frame clonotypes and omits some of them. The sample records some 130,000 clones, 70% to 90% being singletons. The sequenced sample was peripheral blood. The receptor set was obtained from a woman between 45 and 60 years old who had recovered from COVID-19.

The rearrangement links TRBV28 to TRBJ2-2; TRBD1 matches at 9 bases. The CDR3 runs 16 residues. CDR1 and CDR2 from the germline V gene are MDHEN and SYDVKM. Trimming cost V 7 bases and J 5 bases; bases outside gene matches: 11. The CDR3 bases are TGTGCCAGCACCACGGGGTGGACAGGGGTGACCGGGGAGCTGTTTTTT. Protein sequence: CASTTGWTGVTGELFF.

The chain combines TRBV6-5 with TRBJ2-7, with D possibly TRBD2 on 5 matching bases. The germline V and J ends were trimmed by 5 bases and 4 bases, with 9 bases remaining between them. CDR3 length equals 12 residues. Germline V gene lookup returns CDR1 MNHEY and CDR2 SVGAGI. In nucleotides, the CDR3 is TGTGCCAGCAGTCCGAGGGAGTACGAGCAGTACTTC. Translating it yields CASSPREYEQYF.